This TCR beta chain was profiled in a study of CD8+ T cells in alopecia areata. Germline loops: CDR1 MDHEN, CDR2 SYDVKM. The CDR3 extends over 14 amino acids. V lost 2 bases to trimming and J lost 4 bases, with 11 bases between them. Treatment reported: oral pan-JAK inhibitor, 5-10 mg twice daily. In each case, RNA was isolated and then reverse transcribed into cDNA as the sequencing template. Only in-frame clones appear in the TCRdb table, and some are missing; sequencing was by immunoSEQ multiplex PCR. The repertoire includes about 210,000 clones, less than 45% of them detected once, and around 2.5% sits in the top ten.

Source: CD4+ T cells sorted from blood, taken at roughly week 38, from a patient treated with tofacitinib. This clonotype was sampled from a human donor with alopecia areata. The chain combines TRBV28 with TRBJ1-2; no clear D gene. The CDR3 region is CASSLSQVLYGYTF. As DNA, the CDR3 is TGTGCCAGCAGTTTAAGTCAGGTCCTCTATGGCTACACCTTC.